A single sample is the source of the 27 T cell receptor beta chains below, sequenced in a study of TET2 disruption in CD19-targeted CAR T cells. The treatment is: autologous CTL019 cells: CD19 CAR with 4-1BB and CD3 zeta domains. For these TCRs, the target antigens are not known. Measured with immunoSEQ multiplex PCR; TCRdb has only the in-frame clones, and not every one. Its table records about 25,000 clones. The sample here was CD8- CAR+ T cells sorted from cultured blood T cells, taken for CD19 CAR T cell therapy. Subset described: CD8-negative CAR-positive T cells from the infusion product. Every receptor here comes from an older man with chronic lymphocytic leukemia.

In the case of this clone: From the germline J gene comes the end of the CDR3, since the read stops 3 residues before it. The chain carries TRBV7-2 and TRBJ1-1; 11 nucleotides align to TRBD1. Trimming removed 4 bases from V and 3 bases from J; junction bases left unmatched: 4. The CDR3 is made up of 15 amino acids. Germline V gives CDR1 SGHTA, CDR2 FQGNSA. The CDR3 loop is CASSSGTGGYTEAFF. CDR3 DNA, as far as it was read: TGTGCCAGCAGCTCCGGGACAGGGGGATACACTGAA. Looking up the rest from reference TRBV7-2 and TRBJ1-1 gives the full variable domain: GAGVSQSPSNKVTEKGKDVELRCDPISGHTALYWYRQSLGQGLEFLIYFQGNSAPDKSGLPSDRFSAERTGGSVSTLTIQRTQQEDSAVYLCASSSGTGGYTEAFFGQGTRLTVV.

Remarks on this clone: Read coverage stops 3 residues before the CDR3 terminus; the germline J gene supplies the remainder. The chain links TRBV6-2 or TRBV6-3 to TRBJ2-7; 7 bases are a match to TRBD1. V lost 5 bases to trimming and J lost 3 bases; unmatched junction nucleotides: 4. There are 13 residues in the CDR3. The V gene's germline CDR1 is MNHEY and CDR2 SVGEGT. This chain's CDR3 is CASSVDRDYEQYF. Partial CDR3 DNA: TGTGCCAGCAGTGTTGACAGGGACTACGAG.

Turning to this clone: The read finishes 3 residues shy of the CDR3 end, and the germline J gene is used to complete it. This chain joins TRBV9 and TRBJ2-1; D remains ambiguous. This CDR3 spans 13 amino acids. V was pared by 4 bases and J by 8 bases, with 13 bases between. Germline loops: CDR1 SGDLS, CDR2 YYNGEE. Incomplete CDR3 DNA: TGTGCCAGCAGCCCCTCCCCTACCTATGAG. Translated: CASSPSPTYE. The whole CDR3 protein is CASSPSPTYEQFF.

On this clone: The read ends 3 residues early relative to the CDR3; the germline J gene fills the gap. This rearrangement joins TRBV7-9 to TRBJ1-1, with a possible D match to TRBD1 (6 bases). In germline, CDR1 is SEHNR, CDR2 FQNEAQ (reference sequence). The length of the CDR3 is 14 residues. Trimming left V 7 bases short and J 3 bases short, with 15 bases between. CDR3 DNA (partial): TGTGCCAGCACCTTGCGGGGGCGGGACACTGAA. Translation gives CASTLRGRDTE. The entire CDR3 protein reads CASTLRGRDTEAFF.

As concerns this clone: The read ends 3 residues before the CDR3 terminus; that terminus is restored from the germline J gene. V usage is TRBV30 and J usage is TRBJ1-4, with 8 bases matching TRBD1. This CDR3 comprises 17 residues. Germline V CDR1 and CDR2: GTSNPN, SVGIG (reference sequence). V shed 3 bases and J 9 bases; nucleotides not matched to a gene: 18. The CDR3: CAWRAGTGGGSTQKLFF. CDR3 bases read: TGTGCCTGGAGGGCCGGGACAGGAGGAGGGTCGACCCAAAAA.

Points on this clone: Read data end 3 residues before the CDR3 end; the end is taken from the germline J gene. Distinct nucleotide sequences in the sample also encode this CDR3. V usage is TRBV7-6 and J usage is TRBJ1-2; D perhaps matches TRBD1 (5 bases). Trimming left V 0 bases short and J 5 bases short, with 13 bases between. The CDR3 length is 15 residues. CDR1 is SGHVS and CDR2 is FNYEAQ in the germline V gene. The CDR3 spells CASSLALGREYGYTF. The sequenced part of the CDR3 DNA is TGTGCCAGCAGCTTAGCGTTGGGCAGGGAATATGGC.

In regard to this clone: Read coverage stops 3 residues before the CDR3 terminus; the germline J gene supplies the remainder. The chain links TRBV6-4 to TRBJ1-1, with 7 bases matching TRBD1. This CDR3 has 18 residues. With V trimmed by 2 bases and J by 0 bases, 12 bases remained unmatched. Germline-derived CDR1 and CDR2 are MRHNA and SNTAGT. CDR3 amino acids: CASSDARDRNIMNTEAFF. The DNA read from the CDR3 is TGTGCCAGCAGTGACGCTAGGGACAGAAATATTATGAACACTGAA.

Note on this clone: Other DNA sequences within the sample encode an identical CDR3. The CDR3 bases that were read are TGTGCCAGCAGTGCCTCACAGGGGGGCTATGGC. Translated: CASSASQGGYG. The entire CDR3 protein is CASSASQGGYGYTF. This chain uses TRBV6-4 with TRBJ1-2; the match to TRBD1 covers 8 bases. The read ends 3 residues early relative to the CDR3; the germline J gene fills the gap. This CDR3 region has 14 residues. CDR1 is MRHNA and CDR2 is SNTAGT in the germline V gene. With 4 bases clipped from V and 4 bases from J, the junction kept 5 bases outside the gene matches.

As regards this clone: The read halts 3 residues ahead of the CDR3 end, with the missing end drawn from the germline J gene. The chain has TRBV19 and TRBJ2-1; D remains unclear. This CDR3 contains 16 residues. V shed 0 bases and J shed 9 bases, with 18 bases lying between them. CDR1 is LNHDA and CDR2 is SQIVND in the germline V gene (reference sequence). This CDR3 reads CASSIDQVTPTREQFF. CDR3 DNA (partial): TGTGCCAGTAGTATAGATCAGGTCACACCTACACGTGAG.

CDR3 in amino acids: CSVLKGTGSGGYTF. The DNA read from the CDR3 is TGCAGCGTTCTTAAAGGGACAGGGAGCGGTGGC. V usage is TRBV29-1 and J usage is TRBJ1-2; 9 bases are a match to TRBD1. The CDR3 end lies 3 residues beyond the end of the read and is filled in from the germline J gene. Germline CDR1 and CDR2: SQVTM and ANQGSEA. The V segment lost 5 bases and the J segment 7 bases; nucleotides outside the gene matches: 11. The CDR3 length is 14 residues.

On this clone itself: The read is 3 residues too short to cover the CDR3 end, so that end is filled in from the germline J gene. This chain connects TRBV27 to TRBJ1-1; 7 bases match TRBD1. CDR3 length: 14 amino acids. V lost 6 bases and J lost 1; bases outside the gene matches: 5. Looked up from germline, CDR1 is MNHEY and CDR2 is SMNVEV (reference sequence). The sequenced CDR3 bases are TGTGCCAGCAGCCATCAGGGGGGGAACACTGAA. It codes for CASSHQGGNTE. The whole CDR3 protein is CASSHQGGNTEAFF.

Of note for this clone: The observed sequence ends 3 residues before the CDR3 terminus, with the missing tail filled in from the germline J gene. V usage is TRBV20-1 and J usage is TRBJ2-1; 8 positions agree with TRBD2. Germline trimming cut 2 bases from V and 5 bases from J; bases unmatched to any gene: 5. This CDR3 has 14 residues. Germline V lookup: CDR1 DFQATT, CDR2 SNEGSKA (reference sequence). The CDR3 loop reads CSARSGGRDNEQFF. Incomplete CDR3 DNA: TGCAGTGCTAGAAGCGGGGGCCGGGACAATGAG.

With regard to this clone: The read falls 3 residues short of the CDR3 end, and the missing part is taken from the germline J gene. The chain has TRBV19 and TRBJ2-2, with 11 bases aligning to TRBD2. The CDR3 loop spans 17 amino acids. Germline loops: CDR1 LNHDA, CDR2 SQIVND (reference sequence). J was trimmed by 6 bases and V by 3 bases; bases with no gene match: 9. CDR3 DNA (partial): TGTGCCAGTAGTATCTCGGGACTAGCGGAGTTAGCCGGGGAG. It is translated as CASSISGLAELAGE. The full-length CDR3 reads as CASSISGLAELAGELFF.

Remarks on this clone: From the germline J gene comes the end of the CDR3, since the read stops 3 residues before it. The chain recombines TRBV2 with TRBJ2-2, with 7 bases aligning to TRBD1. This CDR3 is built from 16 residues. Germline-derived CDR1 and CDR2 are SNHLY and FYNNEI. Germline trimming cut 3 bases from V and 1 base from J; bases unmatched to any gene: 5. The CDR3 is CASSESRTGNTGELFF. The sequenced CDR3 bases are TGTGCCAGCAGTGAGTCTCGGACAGGGAACACCGGGGAG.

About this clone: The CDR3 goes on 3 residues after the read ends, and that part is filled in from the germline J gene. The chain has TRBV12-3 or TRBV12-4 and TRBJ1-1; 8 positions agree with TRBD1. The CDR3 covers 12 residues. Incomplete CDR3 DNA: TGTGCCAGCAGTTTGGGGGACAGGGAA. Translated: CASSLGDRE. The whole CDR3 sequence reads CASSLGDREAFF.

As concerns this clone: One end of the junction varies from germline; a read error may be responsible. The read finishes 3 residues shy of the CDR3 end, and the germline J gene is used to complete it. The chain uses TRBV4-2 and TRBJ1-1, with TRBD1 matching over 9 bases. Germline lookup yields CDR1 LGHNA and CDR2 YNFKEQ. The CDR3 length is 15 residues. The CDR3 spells CASSQLQGAKTEAFF. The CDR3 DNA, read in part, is TGCGCCAGCAGCCAGCTACAGGGGGCGAAGACTGAA.

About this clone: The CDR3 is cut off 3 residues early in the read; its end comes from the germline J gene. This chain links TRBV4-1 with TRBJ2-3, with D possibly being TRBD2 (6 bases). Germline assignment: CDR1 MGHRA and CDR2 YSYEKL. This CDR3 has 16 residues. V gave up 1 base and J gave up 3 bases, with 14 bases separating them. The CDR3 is CASSQVEGAGTDTQYF. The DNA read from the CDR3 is TGCGCCAGCAGCCAAGTTGAGGGCGCGGGGACAGATACG.

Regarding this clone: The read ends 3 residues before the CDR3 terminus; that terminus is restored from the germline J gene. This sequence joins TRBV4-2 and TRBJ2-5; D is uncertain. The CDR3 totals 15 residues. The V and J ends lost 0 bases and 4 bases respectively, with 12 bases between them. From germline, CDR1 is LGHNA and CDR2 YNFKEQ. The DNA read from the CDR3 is TGTGCCAGCAGCCAAGAATCCAGTAGCCCAGAGACC. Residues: CASSQESSSPET. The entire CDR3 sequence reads CASSQESSSPETQYF.

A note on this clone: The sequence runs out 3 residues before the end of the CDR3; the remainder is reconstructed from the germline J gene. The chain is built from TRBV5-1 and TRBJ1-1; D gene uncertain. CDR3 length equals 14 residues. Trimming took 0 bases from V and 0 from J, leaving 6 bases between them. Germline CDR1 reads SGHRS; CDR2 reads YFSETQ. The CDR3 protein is CASSLGYMNTEAFF. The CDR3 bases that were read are TGCGCCAGCAGCTTGGGGTACATGAACACTGAA. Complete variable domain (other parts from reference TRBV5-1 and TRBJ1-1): KAGVTQTPRYLIKTRGQQVTLSCSPISGHRSVSWYQQTPGQGLQFLFEYFSETQRNKGNFPGRFSGRQFSNSRSEMNVSTLELGDSALYLCASSLGYMNTEAFFGQGTRLTVV.

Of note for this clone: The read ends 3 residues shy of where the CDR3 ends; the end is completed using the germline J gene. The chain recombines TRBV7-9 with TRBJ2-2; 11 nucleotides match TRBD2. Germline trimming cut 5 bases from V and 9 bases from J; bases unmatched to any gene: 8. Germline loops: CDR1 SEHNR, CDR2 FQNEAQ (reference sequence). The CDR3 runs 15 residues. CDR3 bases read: TGTGCCAGCAGCCGTAATAGCGGGGGGGCTCGGGAG. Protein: CASSRNSGGARE. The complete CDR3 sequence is CASSRNSGGARELFF.

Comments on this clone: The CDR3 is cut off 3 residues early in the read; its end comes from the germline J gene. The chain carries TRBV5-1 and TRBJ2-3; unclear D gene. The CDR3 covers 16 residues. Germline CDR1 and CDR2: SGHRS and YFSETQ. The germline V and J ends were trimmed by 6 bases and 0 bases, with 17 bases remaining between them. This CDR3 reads CASTPKVSSSTDTQYF. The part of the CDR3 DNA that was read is TGCGCCAGCACCCCTAAGGTTAGCAGTAGCACAGATACG.

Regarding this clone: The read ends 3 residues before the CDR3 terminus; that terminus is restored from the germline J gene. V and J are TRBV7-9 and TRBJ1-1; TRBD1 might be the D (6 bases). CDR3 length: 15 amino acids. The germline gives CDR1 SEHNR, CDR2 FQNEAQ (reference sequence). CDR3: CASSLTLQGGDTAFF. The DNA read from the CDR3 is TGTGCCAGCAGCTTAACTTTACAGGGTGGAGATACG.

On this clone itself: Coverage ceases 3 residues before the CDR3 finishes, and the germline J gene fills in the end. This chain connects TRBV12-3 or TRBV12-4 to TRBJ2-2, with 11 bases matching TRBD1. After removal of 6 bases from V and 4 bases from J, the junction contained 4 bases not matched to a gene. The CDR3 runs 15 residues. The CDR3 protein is CASRKGTGGTGELFF. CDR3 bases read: TGTGCCAGCAGGAAAGGGACAGGGGGCACCGGGGAG.

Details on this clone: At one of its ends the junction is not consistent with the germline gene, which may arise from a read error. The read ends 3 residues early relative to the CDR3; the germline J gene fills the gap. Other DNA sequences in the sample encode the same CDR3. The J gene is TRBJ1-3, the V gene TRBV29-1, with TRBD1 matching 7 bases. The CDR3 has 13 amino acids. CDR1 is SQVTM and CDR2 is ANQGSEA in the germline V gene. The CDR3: CSAGGTAGNTIYF. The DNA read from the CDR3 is TGCAGCGCTGGGGGGACAGCCGGAAACACT.

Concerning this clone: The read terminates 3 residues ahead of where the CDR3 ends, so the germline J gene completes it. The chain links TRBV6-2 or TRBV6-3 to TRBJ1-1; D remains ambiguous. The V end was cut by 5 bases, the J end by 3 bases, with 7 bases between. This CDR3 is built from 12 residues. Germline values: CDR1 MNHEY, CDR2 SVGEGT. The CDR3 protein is CASSPQYTEAFF. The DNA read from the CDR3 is TGTGCCAGCAGTCCCCAGTACACTGAA.

CDR3 region: CASSSNPYSGNTIYF. CDR3 bases read: TGTGCCAGCAGCTCTAACCCTTACTCTGGAAACACC. The rearrangement uses TRBV5-5 and TRBJ1-3, with D uncertain. The CDR3 end lies 3 residues beyond the end of the read and is filled in from the germline J gene. V was pared by 3 bases and J by 0 bases, with 10 bases between. This CDR3 comprises 15 residues. Germline assignment: CDR1 SGHKS and CDR2 YYEKEE (reference sequence).

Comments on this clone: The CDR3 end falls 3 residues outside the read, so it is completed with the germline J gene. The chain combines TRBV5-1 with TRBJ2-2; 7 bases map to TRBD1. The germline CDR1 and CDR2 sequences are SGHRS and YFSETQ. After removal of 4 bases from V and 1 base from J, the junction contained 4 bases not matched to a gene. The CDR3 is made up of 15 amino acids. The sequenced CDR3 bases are TGCGCCAGCAGCCTGCGGACAGGGAACACCGGGGAG. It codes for CASSLRTGNTGE. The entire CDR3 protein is CASSLRTGNTGELFF.